This TCR beta chain was sequenced during a study of T cell responses to AZD1222 COVID-19 vaccine. CDR1 SGHTA and CDR2 FQGNSA come from the germline V gene. V was clipped by 2 bases and J by 1 base; unmatched bases: 3. The CDR3 sequence is 15 residues long. Whether given at about 4 or about 12 weeks, second doses were pooled. Using immunoSEQ multiplex PCR, the repertoire was profiled, and TCRdb retains in-frame clones only, with some absent. Here the sample spans around 270,000 clones, 94% being singletons. The specimen was peripheral blood, collected 28 days after the second AZD1222 dose. The chain carries TRBV7-2 and TRBJ2-3; 7 bases line up with TRBD2. The TCR originated in an adult who received the AZD1222 COVID-19 vaccine. The CDR3 spells CASSLSRGGTDTQYF. The CDR3 bases are TGTGCCAGCAGCTTATCCCGGGGGGGCACAGATACGCAGTATTTT.